This TCR beta chain was profiled in a study of molecular identifiers for immune sequencing clone quantification (dated by TCRdb to 2016 to 2019). In terms of the full investigation: For a replicate experiment, the RNA from either approximately 20,000 or 100,000 naive CD8 T cells was divided into five aliquots, and four of those aliquots went on to sequencing. CD8 T cells were used in a methods study to benchmark molecular-identifier clustering-based TCR repertoire sequencing (MIDCIRS) and TCR RNA copy counting.

On this clonotype itself: This receptor's antigen is unknown. Per-base quality was not reported, and no clone a single base away is much larger than it.

Summary of the overall study and its limitations: The sizes of highly expanded clones could end up underestimated when identical TCR molecules share a barcode. The naive libraries included spiked-in Jurkat TCR RNA (more than nine copies' worth), and this Jurkat TCR RNA is not part of the donor repertoire. Spiked-in Jurkat TCR RNA equal to a single cell's worth was reported to be detectable even within one million naive CD8 T cells. In CMV-specific effector cells, clones with more than 20 RNA copies accounted for over 99% of molecules, whereas in naive cells such clones accounted for under 1%. Modeling estimated 3 to 3.5 recovered TCR RNA copies per cell, compared with about ten by digital PCR, which implies roughly 30% capture efficiency. When barcode sub-clustering was not used, chimeric consensus sequences inflated TCR diversity, with chimeras reaching as high as 47%.

Libraries were prepared through PCR. Sequencer: Illumina HiSeq 4000. Bulk TCR libraries were prepared as previously described, using TCR primers listed in Table S5. Total RNA was purified with the Qiagen AllPrep DNA/RNA kit. Before analysis, reads from multiple sequencing runs of the same library were pooled. The published analysis was carried out like this. Reads were retained only if the reads had an exact TCR constant sequence, and the retained reads were trimmed to 150 nt and grouped according to their 12-nt molecular barcodes. Reads in each barcode group were sub-clustered using a 15% Levenshtein threshold, and a quality-weighted consensus sequence was built for each RNA molecule. Non-functional sequences were excluded, and lower-count sequences lying one edit away from another sequence were also excluded. On the basis of fitting two negative binomial distributions, barcode sub-clusters with fewer than 20% of the maximum read count were discarded. Clones were called with MiXCR by TCRdb after fastp trimmed the public reads at Q25, and only in-frame beta chains were retained. Every entry covers one CDR3 protein and lists the most common genes and DNA from its rows. The V and J calls were determined by TCRdb, not by the authors. Across this sample there are around 460,000 distinct CDR3 sequences, with over 20% seen only once. The ten most abundant clones make up approximately 0.8% of the sample.

Libraries of naive CD8 T cells were built from around 20,000 to 990,000 sorted cells, with 10%, 30% or 50% of the purified RNA used. Naive CD8 T cells, defined as CD8+CD4-CCR7+CD45RA+, were FACS-sorted into RLT Plus buffer on a BD FACSAria II. To test detection sensitivity, Jurkat RNA equal to about nine TCR copies was added to samples of about 18,000-1,100,000 naive CD8 T cells. CD8 T cells were enriched with RosetteSep CD8+ T Cell Enrichment Cocktail and Ficoll-Paque, followed by ACK red cell lysis. CDR1 and CDR2, per the germline V gene, are SGDLS and YYNGEE. Ends trimmed: V by 3 bases, J by 2 bases; bases unmatched to a gene: 3. CDR3 length: 16 amino acids, cysteine to phenylalanine. The sequence is cut down to CDR3 DNA, 48 bases in frame from base 1.

The V and J segments used are TRBV9 and TRBJ2-3; TRBD2 agrees with 13 junctional bases. Source material: naive CD8+ T cells from blood, with Jurkat cell RNA spiked in. Reading the label with the study, this specimen's cell subset or site is: FACS-sorted CD8+CD4-CCR7+CD45RA+ naive T cells. This receptor was taken from a human donor in good health. Some libraries in this study had Jurkat cell RNA spiked in. This receptor carries the CDR3 CASSGLAGGDTDTQYF. In nucleotide form, the sequence is TGTGCCAGCAGCGGACTAGCGGGAGGCGACACAGATACGCAGTATTTT. With the rest looked up from the reference TRBV9 and TRBJ2-3 genes rather than sequenced, the full variable domain is DSGVTQTPKHLITATGQRVTLRCSPRSGDLSVYWYQQSLDQGLQFLIQYYNGEERAKGNILERFSAQQFPDLHSELNLSSLELGDSALYFCASSGLAGGDTDTQYFGPGTRLTVL.